This entry lists 18 T cell receptor beta chains sequenced from one sample in a study of vaccination effects on CD4 cells after COVID-19. The authors isolated CD4+ T cells after ten to eleven days of culture. Participants completed two doses of the BNT162b2 or mRNA-1273 vaccine. Assay: immunoSEQ multiplex PCR; the TCRdb copy retains only in-frame clones and omits some. The sample contains 72,000 or so clones, 70% to 85% of which appear only once. Antigen specificity for these receptors is unknown. Sequenced material: CD4+ T cells from PBMCs cultured without peptide, taken after COVID-19 vaccination. All receptors derive from a human donor who received a COVID-19 vaccine.

The chain links TRBV5-1 to TRBJ2-2; 8 bases are shared with TRBD2. Germline CDR1 and CDR2: SGHRS and YFSETQ. The CDR3 length is 15 residues. Germline trimming cut 0 bases from V and 6 bases from J; bases unmatched to any gene: 4. This CDR3 is CASSLVGLVSGELFF. The CDR3 DNA reads TGCGCCAGCAGCTTGGTGGGACTAGTCTCCGGGGAGCTGTTTTTT.

The rearrangement links TRBV5-5 to TRBJ2-2; weak D call: TRBD2 (6 bases). There are 15 residues in the CDR3. Germline CDR1 is SGHKS and CDR2 is YYEKEE (reference sequence). Deletions cut 4 bases from V and 1 base from J, with 11 bases between. The CDR3 loop is CASSVGRENTGELFF. Here the CDR3 DNA reads TGTGCCAGCAGCGTGGGGCGGGAGAACACCGGGGAGCTGTTTTTT.

The V call is TRBV2, the J call TRBJ2-7; no clear D. The germline gives CDR1 SNHLY, CDR2 FYNNEI. Deletions cut 6 bases from V and 2 bases from J, with 14 bases between. The CDR3 has 14 residues. CDR3 loop: CASRVPATPYEQYV. The CDR3 region has the DNA TGTGCCAGCAGGGTCCCGGCGACCCCCTACGAGCAGTACGTC.

The chain uses TRBV27 and TRBJ1-6; D not resolved. Trimming took 2 bases from V and 7 from J, leaving 15 bases between them. CDR1 and CDR2 (germline): MNHEY, SMNVEV (reference sequence). This CDR3 is built from 16 residues. The CDR3 loop reads CASSLIPGISNSPLHF. The CDR3 DNA reads TGTGCCAGCAGTTTAATTCCCGGCATCTCGAATTCACCCCTCCACTTT.

The rearrangement links TRBV30 to TRBJ2-2; 8 bases align to TRBD1. From germline, CDR1 is GTSNPN and CDR2 SVGIG (reference sequence). Germline trimming cut 0 bases from V and 3 bases from J; bases unmatched to any gene: 9. This CDR3 comprises 17 residues. CDR3 in DNA: TGTGCCTGGAGTGTACCGGCAGGGGGCGGGTACACCGGGGAGCTGTTTTTT. Its protein is CAWSVPAGGGYTGELFF.

J is TRBJ1-1 and V is TRBV5-6; no clear D gene. Between the trimmed V and J ends, which lost 4 bases and 2 bases, there was a span of 3 bases. The V gene's germline CDR1 is SGHDT and CDR2 YYEEEE. This CDR3 is built from 11 residues. CDR3 region: CASSLNTEAFF. CDR3 nucleotides: TGTGCCAGCAGCCTAAACACTGAAGCTTTCTTT.

The CDR3 sequence: CASPSVDLSTDTQYF. The CDR3 nucleotides are TGTGCCAGCCCCTCGGTAGACCTTAGCACAGATACGCAGTATTTT. This chain connects TRBV5-8 to TRBJ2-3; no firm D call. From germline, CDR1 is SGHTS and CDR2 YDEGEE. The CDR3 has 15 residues. Between the trimmed V and J ends, which lost 7 bases and 0 bases, there was a span of 15 bases.

This rearrangement joins TRBV19 to TRBJ2-5, with D hard to call. Germline values: CDR1 LNHDA, CDR2 SQIVND (reference sequence). V lost 8 bases and J lost 5, with 12 bases in between. CDR3 length equals 12 residues. The CDR3 DNA reads TGTGCCAGTTCCCAAGGGCACGAGACCCAGTACTTC. It translates to CASSQGHETQYF.

Only one count was recorded for this clone. The V call is TRBV30, the J call TRBJ1-4, with D tentatively TRBD1 (5 bases). CDR3 size: 14 residues. The germline V gene encodes CDR1 GTSNPN and CDR2 SVGIG (reference sequence). V was clipped by 6 bases and J by 3 bases, with 14 bases between them. The CDR3 loop is CACFARGANEKLFF. DNA of the CDR3: TGTGCCTGCTTCGCCAGAGGGGCTAATGAAAAACTGTTTTTT.

The chain combines TRBV7-3 with TRBJ2-2, with D maybe TRBD2 (6 bases). The germline V and J ends were trimmed by 5 bases and 6 bases, with 10 bases remaining between them. Looked up from germline, CDR1 is SGHTA and CDR2 is FQGTGA. This CDR3 is built from 13 residues. The CDR3 region has the DNA TGTGCCAGCAGCCGCCCGGGGGCCGGGGAGCTGTTTTTT. Translation: CASSRPGAGELFF. Full variable domain (remainder filled in from reference TRBV7-3 and TRBJ2-2): GAGVSQTPSNKVTEKGKYVELRCDPISGHTALYWYRQSLGQGPEFLIYFQGTGAADDSGLPNDRFFAVRPEGSVSTLKIQRTERGDSAVYLCASSRPGAGELFFGEGSRLTVL.

This clone was counted a single time. This chain uses TRBV18 with TRBJ2-3, with D perhaps matching TRBD2 (6 bases). The V gene lost 2 bases and the J gene lost 0 bases, with 18 bases spanning the gap. Germline values: CDR1 KGHSH, CDR2 LQKENI. This CDR3 has 18 residues. The CDR3 protein is CASSPGSTGATSTDTQYF. In nucleotides, the CDR3 is TGTGCCAGCTCACCAGGTTCTACGGGAGCTACTAGCACAGATACGCAGTATTTT.

The chain links TRBV7-3 to TRBJ2-1; TRBD1 or TRBD2 may be the D gene (7 bases each). V lost 5 bases to trimming and J lost 10 bases, with 21 bases between them. Germline-derived CDR1 and CDR2 are SGHTA and FQGTGA. CDR3 size: 15 residues. CDR3 in amino acids: CASSVSGTAPSEQFF. The CDR3 DNA sequence: TGTGCCAGCAGCGTAAGCGGGACAGCCCCAAGCGAGCAGTTCTTC.

The chain combines TRBV5-1 with TRBJ1-6; 10 bases align to TRBD1. V trimming: 7 bases; J trimming: 8 bases; junction bases outside the gene matches: 3. CDR1 and CDR2 (germline): SGHRS, YFSETQ. The CDR3 extends over 13 amino acids. In nucleotides, the CDR3 is TGCGCCAGCCGGGACAGGGGTGATTCACCCCTCCACTTT. Translation: CASRDRGDSPLHF.

This rearrangement joins TRBV6-5 to TRBJ1-6; perhaps TRBD1 as D (5 bases). Trimming shortened V by 6 bases and J by 7 bases, and 10 bases separated the two germline ends. The CDR3 has 13 residues. CDR1 is MNHEY and CDR2 is SVGAGI in the germline V gene. Here the CDR3 DNA reads TGTGCCAGCAGCCTGGGACTAAATTCACCCCTCCACTTT. This translates into CASSLGLNSPLHF.

The chain combines TRBV6-5 with TRBJ2-5, with TRBD2 matching over 7 bases. This CDR3 contains 16 residues. With 2 bases clipped from V and 2 bases from J, the junction kept 8 bases outside the gene matches. Germline CDR1 reads MNHEY; CDR2 reads SVGAGI. CDR3 nucleotide sequence: TGTGCCAGCAGTTACGGGACCGGGACTACGCAAGAGACCCAGTACTTC. Translation: CASSYGTGTTQETQYF.

The chain couples TRBV6-5 to TRBJ1-2, with no clear D. Germline lookup yields CDR1 MNHEY and CDR2 SVGAGI. Trimming took 8 bases from V and 7 from J, leaving 8 bases between them. The CDR3 runs to 10 residues. The CDR3 coding sequence is TGTGCCAGCGCTTTCGCTGGCTACACCTTC. It specifies CASAFAGYTF.

The chain joins TRBV7-2 to TRBJ2-1; TRBD1 agrees at 9 bases. The CDR3 runs 15 residues. Germline assignment: CDR1 SGHTA and CDR2 FQGNSA. Trimming removed 8 bases from V and 6 bases from J; junction bases left unmatched: 11. DNA of the CDR3: TGTGCCAGCCACCTGGTTCCGACAGGGGGCAATGAGCAGTTCTTC. This translates into CASHLVPTGGNEQFF.

This clone was seen a few times. The V and J genes are TRBV18 and TRBJ1-1; 10 nucleotides match TRBD1. CDR3 length equals 16 residues. CDR1 and CDR2 from the germline V gene are KGHSH and LQKENI. J lost 0 bases, V lost 6 bases, and 7 bases had no gene match. The CDR3 DNA follows: TGTGCCAGCTCTCCCCGGGACAGGGGTATGAACACTGAAGCTTTCTTT. Translating gives CASSPRDRGMNTEAFF.